This TCR beta chain appears in the sequencing data of a study of blood T cell repertoires in COVID-19. Study in general: The study drew acute and convalescent COVID-19 samples from the United States, Italy and Spain. Sample material is recorded as cDNA or gDNA derived from T cells, B-cell-depleted T cells, or PBMCs.

Profiled with immunoSEQ multiplex PCR; TCRdb holds only in-frame clones, not every one. The sample records roughly 230,000 clones, 65% to 85% being singletons. From germline, CDR1 is SQVTM and CDR2 ANQGSEA. The CDR3 runs to 12 residues. The germline V and J ends were trimmed by 6 bases and 5 bases, with 14 bases remaining between them. The specimen sequenced was peripheral blood. This TCR was sampled from a man aged 45-65 years with active or convalescent COVID-19. The chain is built from TRBV29-1 and TRBJ2-7, with D possibly being TRBD2 (6 bases). The CDR3 DNA is TGCAGCGTGGAGGACGGGACTGACGAGCAGTACTTC. Residues: CSVEDGTDEQYF.